This TCR beta chain was identified during a study of shared clonotypes between healthy human individuals. Clones were read by immunoSEQ multiplex PCR, and TCRdb kept only the in-frame ones, dropping some. The sample has approximately 250,000 clones; 65% are singletons. Trimming took off 6 bases at V and 4 bases at J, with 22 bases between the two ends. CDR1 MRHNA and CDR2 SNTAGT come from the germline V gene. The CDR3 is 17 residues long. In the case of this clone: Its specificity is not known.

General study points: On the whole, naive subsets had larger estimated richness than memory subsets had. Against clonotypes common to all four donors, non-shared ones had lower generation probabilities. Some naive CD4 clonotypes, around 4.9%, turned up in common across a handful of donors.

The chain combines TRBV6-4 with TRBJ2-1; tentatively, D is TRBD2 (6 bases). The clonotype originates from a young man in good health. Sequenced sample: memory CD4+ T cells sorted from blood. The subset: CD45RA-negative fraction. This CDR3 reads CASSAVGLARSYNEQFF. The DNA of the CDR3 is TGTGCCAGCAGCGCTGTGGGGCTAGCGCGTAGTTACAATGAGCAGTTCTTC.